This T cell receptor beta chain was sequenced in a study of blood T cells in healthy people across ages. Study details: The capture of about one barcoded beta molecule per two T cells was achieved by template switching.

Then a second PCR, running roughly 7 to 11 cycles, was carried out with a sample-barcoded 5' primer and a J-beta primer mix. A template-switch adaptor that had 12 random nucleotides put a tag on each cDNA molecule. TCRdb analysed the 5' RACE reads with MiXCR anew, one entry per CDR3 protein. The sample consists of approximately 850,000 distinct CDR3 sequences, under 45% of them appearing once. The people who gave samples were healthy Caucasians from Russia, aged roughly 6 to 100. Extracted total RNA amounted to at least 5.5 micrograms for each sample. There are 15 residues in the CDR3. After removal of 4 bases from V and 6 bases from J, the junction contained 7 bases not matched to a gene. CDR1 is SGHRS, CDR2 YFSETQ, per germline.

Sequences were obtained from blood. This chain connects TRBV5-1 to TRBJ2-1, with 10 bases aligning to TRBD2. The TCR sequence derives from a man aged 60-69 years in good health. The DNA for the CDR3 is TGCGCCAGCAGCCAACTAGCGGGGAGCATCAATGAGCAGTTCTTC. This gives the protein CASSQLAGSINEQFF.